The 2 T cell receptor beta chains in this list originate from one sample, sequenced in a study of Graves' ophthalmopathy and Graves' hyperthyroidism. As the template, RNA transcripts were used to amplify TCR beta CDR3 regions. The library came from an HTBI-primed first-round RT-PCR and a second-round multiplex PCR. TCRdb fed the multiplex PCR reads into MiXCR, producing one record per CDR3 protein. The table lists hundreds of thousands of distinct CDR3 sequences, roughly 41% of them singletons, with roughly 3.5% in the top ten. The source material was peripheral blood. Source of these receptors: an adult man with Graves' ophthalmopathy.

As concerns this clonotype: Since a much larger clone is just one base distant, this may be a read error. V is TRBV13 and J is TRBJ1-4; weak D call: TRBD1 (6 bases). This CDR3 region has 17 residues. Germline assignment: CDR1 PRHDT and CDR2 FYEKMQ (reference sequence). CDR3 protein: CASSLPDSSKTNEKLLF. In DNA form, the CDR3 reads TGTGCCAGCAGCTTACCGGACAGTTCGAAAACTAATGAAAAACTGCTTTTT.

In this sample, this clonotype turned up once. The chain couples TRBV15 to TRBJ2-6; D remains unclear. CDR1 LNHNV and CDR2 YYDKDF come from the germline V gene (reference sequence). This CDR3 contains 15 residues. Trimming cost V 5 bases and J 0 bases, with 8 bases left between them. CDR3 loop: CATSPRISGANVLTF. CDR3 bases: TGTGCCACCAGCCCCAGGATCTCTGGGGCCAACGTCCTGACTTTC.